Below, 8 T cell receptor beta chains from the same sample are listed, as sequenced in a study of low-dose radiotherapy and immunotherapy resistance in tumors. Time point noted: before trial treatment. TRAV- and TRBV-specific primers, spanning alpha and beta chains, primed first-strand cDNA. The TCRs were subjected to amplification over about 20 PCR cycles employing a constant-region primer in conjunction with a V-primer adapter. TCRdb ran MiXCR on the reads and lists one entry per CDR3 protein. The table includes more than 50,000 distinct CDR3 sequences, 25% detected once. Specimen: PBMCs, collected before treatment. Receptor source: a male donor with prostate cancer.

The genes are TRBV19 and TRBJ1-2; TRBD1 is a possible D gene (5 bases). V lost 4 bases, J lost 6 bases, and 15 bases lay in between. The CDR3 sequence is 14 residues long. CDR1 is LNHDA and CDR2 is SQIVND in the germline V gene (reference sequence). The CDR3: CASSSHRWQDGYTF. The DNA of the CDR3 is TGTGCCAGTAGTAGTCACAGGTGGCAGGATGGCTACACCTTC.

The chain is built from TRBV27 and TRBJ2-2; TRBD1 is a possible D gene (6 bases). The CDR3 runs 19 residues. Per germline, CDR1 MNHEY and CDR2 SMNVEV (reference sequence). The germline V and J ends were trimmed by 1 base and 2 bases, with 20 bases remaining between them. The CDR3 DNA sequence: TGTGCCAGCAGTTTATTTGCCCCTACAGGGTATGAAAACACCGGGGAGCTGTTTTTT. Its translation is CASSLFAPTGYENTGELFF.

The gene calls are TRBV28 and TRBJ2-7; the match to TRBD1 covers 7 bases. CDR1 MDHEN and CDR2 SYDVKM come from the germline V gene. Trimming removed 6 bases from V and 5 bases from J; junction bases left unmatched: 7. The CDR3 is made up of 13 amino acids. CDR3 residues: CASSRQGEHEQYF. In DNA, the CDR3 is TGTGCCAGCAGCCGACAGGGTGAGCACGAGCAGTACTTC.

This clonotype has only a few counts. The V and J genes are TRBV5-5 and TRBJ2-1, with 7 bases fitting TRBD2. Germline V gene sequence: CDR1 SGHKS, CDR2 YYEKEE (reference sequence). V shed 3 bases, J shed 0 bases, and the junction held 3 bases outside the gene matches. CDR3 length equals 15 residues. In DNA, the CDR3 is TGTGCCAGCAGCTGGGCTAGCGGCTCCTACAATGAGCAGTTCTTC. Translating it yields CASSWASGSYNEQFF.

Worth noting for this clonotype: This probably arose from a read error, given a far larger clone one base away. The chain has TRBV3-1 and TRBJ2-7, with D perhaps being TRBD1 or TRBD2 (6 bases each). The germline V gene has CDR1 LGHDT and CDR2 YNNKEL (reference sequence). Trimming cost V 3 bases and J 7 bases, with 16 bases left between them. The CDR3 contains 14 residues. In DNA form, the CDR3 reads TGTGCCAGCAGCCATCTCGGGGGCGGCAATGAGCAGTACTTC. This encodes CASSHLGGGNEQYF.

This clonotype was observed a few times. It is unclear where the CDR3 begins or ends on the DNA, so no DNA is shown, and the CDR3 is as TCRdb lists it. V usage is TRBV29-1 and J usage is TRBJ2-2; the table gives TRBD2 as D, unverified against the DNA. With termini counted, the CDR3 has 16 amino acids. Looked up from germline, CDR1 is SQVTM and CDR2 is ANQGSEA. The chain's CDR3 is CSVEGSGVNTGELFFF.

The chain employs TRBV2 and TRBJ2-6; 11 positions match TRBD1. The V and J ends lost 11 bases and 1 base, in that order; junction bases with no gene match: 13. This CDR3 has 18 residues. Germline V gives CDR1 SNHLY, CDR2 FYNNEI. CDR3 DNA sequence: TGTGCCGCCCGACCAGGACAGGGGGCGGTATCTGGGGCCAACGTCCTGACTTTC. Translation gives CAARPGQGAVSGANVLTF.

CDR3 sequence reads: CASSERGRGLDIQYF. The DNA for the CDR3 is TGTGCCAGCAGTGAACGAGGCAGGGGTCTGGACATTCAGTACTTC. The chain couples TRBV6-2 or TRBV6-3 to TRBJ2-4; D is perhaps TRBD1 (6 bases). V lost 5 bases, J lost 8 bases, and 19 bases lay in between. Germline V gene sequence: CDR1 MNHEY, CDR2 SVGEGT. The CDR3 length is 15 residues.